This T cell receptor beta chain was recorded in a study of immune heterogeneity within non-small cell lung tumors (dated by TCRdb to 2017 to 2018). About the investigation overall: By histology, a handful of squamous cell carcinomas, fewer than twelve non-squamous carcinomas and 1 tumor not otherwise specified were included. To examine intratumoral immune heterogeneity, the study used whole-exome sequencing, RNA-seq and TCR beta repertoire sequencing on multiple spatially distinct regions of each NSCLC tumor. TCR repertoire analysis included 57 tumor loci from 15 patients, whereas transcriptome data included only 40 to 45 loci from eleven to twelve patients. Neoantigen binding to each patient's HLA alleles was predicted with netMHCpan-3.0 for mutant peptides of 8 to 11 amino acids.

The TCR beta CDR3 region was amplified with a multiplex PCR system, in which a first round of 10 to 11 cycles was run using 32 V-gene forward and 13 J-gene reverse primers. The first PCR round was done with a QIAGEN Multiplex PCR Kit, and the primer sequences were filed in Chinese patent CN105087789A. Illumina universal primers were attached in a second round of PCR run with the Phusion High-Fidelity PCR Kit. Sequencing of the TCR libraries was done on the Illumina HiSeq X Ten platform in paired-end mode with a 151 bp read length. The study's own analysis went as follows. Reads lacking multiplex PCR primers were removed with Cutadapt, read pairs were merged with PEAR, and CDR3 regions were called with MiXCR default settings. Repertoire diversity used Shannon entropy, and clonality was computed as one minus Shannon entropy divided by ln of productive unique sequence count. A clonotype counted as a dominant or high-frequency T-cell clone when its frequency was 0.5% or higher. TCRdb applied fastp at Q25 and MiXCR to the public reads, then kept only in-frame beta chains. Entries that share a CDR3 protein sequence are merged under the most common genes and DNA. The V and J calls follow TCRdb's processing rather than the paper's. Present in this sample are over 8,500 distinct CDR3 sequences, roughly 26% of which were seen just once. The ten largest clones take up over 10% of the sample.

V sheds 0 bases and J sheds 3 bases, leaving 6 bases between their ends. Counting both end residues, the CDR3 totals 14 amino acids. Only the CDR3 portion is preserved as DNA: 42 bases, with reading frame beginning at the first base. The germline V gene supplies CDR1 SGDLS and CDR2 YYNGEE. Beyond this particular receptor, the publication reports: For the most part, high-frequency TCR beta clonotypes differed from one individual patient to another. A statistically significant but moderate positive correlation (R roughly 0.33) was observed between local T-cell repertoire clonality and local tumor mutational burden. Within a given patient, the same dominant CDR3B clonotypes showed up repeatedly across loci, although different tumor locations also carried unique high-frequency clones.

The TCR template was genomic DNA extracted from bulk tumor tissue, and 500 to 650 ng of gDNA was amplified for each sample. During surgery, multiple biopsies were taken from each primary tumor, with sampling sites spaced as far apart as possible within the tumor mass. The study cohort was described as untreated, and patients were newly diagnosed NSCLC cases undergoing curative surgery. The donors were roughly 15 patients with newly diagnosed non-small cell lung cancer who were having surgery with curative intent. Resected tumor masses were reviewed by two independent pathologists. Only high-quality DNA and RNA samples were carried forward to sequencing. A remark on this clonotype: No cognate antigen has been identified for it. Because it lacks the conserved phenylalanine or tryptophan at the end, this CDR3 is likely a read error.

The chain couples TRBV9 to TRBJ2-2; no D gene is confidently identified. Sequenced material: lung tumor tissue. The clonotype originates from a man between 45 and 60 years old with non-small cell lung cancer. The encoded CDR3 is CASSVVVDTGELFL. The DNA is TGTGCCAGCAGCGTAGTGGTTGACACCGGGGAGCTGTTTCTT.